These T cell receptor beta chains were read from a single sample in a study of T cell responses to AZD1222 COVID-19 vaccine. The repertoire was sequenced with immunoSEQ multiplex PCR; TCRdb's copy has only in-frame clones and lacks some. The sample includes about 180,000 clones, 85% to 95% of them seen just once. Here the sequenced sample was peripheral blood, taken 28 days after the second dose of the MenACWY control vaccine. The receptors were gathered from an adult who received the MenACWY meningococcal vaccine as a control. Each CDR3 is given without its conserved first and last residue. The order of the fields is CDR3 length, V gene, CDR3 protein.

12	TRBV7-8	ASSRDRGDEKLF
15	TRBV4-2	ASSQQIWGAGNSPLH
11	TRBV5-4	ASSSGGGGFLF
11	TRBV2	ASSPRGKETQY
13	TRBV5-1	ASRPLLAATGELF
12	TRBV5-1	ASSQGLAGGPEY
11	TRBV28	ASRRAVNEKLF
13	TRBV4-1	ASSQDPAPESEAF
13	TRBV7-9	ASSLGSVDTGELF
13	TRBV6-1	ASSEAPQSPYEQY
14	TRBV6-1	ASSELRQGARTEAF
13	TRBV6-5	ASSYSGRGYPPLH
9	TRBV10-2	ASSEGYGYT
15	TRBV7-9	ASSFQGQGARTGELF
13	TRBV28	ASRFLGPGGEKLF
13	TRBV6-6	ASSYAAQGDSPLH
11	TRBV30	AWYWESGNTIY
15	TRBV7-2	ASSSDPVGSYNSPLH
13	TRBV2	ASRDQGNRNSPLH
10	TRBV11-2	ASNRGGTEAF
14	TRBV18	ASSPWGQRLNTEAF
11	TRBV6-4	ASSRQTNTEAF
11	TRBV14	ASSPRQTDGYT
12	TRBV4-2	ASSQAGAGYGYT
13	TRBV9	ASSTWTGEVDEQF
11	TRBV6-6	ASSLEPTGKAF